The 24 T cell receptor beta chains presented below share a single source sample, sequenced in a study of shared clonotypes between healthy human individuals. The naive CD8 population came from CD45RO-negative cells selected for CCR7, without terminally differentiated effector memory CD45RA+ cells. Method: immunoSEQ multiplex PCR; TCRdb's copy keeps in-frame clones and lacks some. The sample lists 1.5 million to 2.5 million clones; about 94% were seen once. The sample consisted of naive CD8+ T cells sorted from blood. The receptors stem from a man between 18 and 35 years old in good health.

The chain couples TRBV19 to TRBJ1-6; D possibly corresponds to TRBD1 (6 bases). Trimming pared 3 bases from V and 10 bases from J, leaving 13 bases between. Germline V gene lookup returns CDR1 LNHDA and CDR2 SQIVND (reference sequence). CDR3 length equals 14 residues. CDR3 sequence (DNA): TGTGCCAGTAGTATGGCAGGGGAGTACTCACCCCTCCACTTT. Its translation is CASSMAGEYSPLHF.

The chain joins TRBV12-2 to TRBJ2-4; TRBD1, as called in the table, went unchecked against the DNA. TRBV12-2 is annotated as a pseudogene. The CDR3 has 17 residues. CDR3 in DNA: TGTGCAAGTCGCTTAGGGGACAGGGGTTGCCCGAAAAACATTCAGTACTTC. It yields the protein CASRLGDRGCPKNIQYF.

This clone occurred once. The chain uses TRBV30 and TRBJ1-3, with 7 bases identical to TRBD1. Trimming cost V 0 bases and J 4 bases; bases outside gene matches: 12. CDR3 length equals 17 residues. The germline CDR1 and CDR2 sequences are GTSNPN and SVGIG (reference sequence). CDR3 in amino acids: CAWSVLGDSSVGNTIYF. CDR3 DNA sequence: TGTGCCTGGAGTGTACTAGGGGACAGCAGCGTAGGAAACACCATATATTTT.

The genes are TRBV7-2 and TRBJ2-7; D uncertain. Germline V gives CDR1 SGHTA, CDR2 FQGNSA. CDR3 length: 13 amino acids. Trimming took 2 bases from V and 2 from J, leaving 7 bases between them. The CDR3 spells CASSLKIPYEQYF. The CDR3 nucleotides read TGTGCCAGCAGCTTAAAAATTCCCTACGAGCAGTACTTC.

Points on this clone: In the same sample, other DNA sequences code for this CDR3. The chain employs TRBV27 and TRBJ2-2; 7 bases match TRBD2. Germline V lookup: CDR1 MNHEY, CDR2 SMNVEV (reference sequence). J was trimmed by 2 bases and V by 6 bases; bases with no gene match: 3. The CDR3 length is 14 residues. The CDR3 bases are TGTGCCAGCAGCCCGGGACTAAACACCGGGGAGCTGTTTTTT. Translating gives CASSPGLNTGELFF.

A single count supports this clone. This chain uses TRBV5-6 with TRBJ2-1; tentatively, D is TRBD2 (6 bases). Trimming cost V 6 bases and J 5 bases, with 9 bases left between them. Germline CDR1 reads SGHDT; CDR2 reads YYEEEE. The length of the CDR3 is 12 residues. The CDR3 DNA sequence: TGTGCCAGCAACTCGGGGGACAATGAGCAGTTCTTC. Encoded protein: CASNSGDNEQFF.

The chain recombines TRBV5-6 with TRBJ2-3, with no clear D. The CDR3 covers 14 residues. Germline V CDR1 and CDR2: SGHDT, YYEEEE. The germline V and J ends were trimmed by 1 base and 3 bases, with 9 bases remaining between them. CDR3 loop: CASSLQPVTDTQYF. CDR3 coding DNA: TGTGCCAGCAGCTTGCAACCGGTTACAGATACGCAGTATTTT.

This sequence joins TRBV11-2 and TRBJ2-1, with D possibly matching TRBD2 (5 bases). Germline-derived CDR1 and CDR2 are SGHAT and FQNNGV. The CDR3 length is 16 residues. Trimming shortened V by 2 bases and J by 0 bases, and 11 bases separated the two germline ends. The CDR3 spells CASSLLAGLSYNEQFF. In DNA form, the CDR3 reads TGTGCCAGCAGCTTACTCGCGGGCCTCTCCTACAATGAGCAGTTCTTC.

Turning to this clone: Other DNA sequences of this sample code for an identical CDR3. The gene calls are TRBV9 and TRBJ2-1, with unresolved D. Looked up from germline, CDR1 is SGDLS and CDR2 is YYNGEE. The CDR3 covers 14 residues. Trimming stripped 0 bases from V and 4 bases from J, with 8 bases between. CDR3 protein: CASSVGGNYNEQFF. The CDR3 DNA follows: TGTGCCAGCAGCGTAGGCGGAAATTACAATGAGCAGTTCTTC.

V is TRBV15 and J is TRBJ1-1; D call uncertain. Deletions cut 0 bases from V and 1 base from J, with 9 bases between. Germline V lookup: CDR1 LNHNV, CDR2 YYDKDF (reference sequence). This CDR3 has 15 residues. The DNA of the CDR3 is TGTGCCACCAGCAGAGAAGGGAACTGGAACACTGAAGCTTTCTTT. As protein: CATSREGNWNTEAFF.

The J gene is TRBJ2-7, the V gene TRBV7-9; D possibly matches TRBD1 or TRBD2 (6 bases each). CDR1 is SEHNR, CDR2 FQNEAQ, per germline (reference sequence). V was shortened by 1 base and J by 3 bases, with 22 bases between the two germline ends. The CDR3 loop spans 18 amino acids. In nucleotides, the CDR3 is TGTGCCAGCAGCTTAGAGGTTATTGGAGGGACACCCTTCTACGAGCAGTACTTC. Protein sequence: CASSLEVIGGTPFYEQYF.

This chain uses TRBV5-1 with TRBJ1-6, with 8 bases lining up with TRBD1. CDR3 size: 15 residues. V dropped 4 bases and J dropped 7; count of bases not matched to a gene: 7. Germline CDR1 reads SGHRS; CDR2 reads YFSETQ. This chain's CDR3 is CASSIWDRQNSPLHF. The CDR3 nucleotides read TGCGCCAGCAGCATCTGGGACAGGCAGAATTCACCCCTCCACTTT.

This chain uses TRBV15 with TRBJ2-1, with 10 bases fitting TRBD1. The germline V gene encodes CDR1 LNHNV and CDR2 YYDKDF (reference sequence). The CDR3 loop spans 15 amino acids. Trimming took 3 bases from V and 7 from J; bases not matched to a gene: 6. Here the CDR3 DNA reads TGTGCCACCAGCAGTGACAGGGGGCTGAGGAATGAGCAGTTCTTC. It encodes CATSSDRGLRNEQFF.

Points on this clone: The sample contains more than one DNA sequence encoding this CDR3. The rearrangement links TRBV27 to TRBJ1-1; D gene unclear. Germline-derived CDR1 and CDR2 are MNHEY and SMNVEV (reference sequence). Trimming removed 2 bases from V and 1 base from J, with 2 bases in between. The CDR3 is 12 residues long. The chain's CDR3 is CASSLPNTEAFF. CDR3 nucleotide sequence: TGTGCCAGCAGTTTACCGAACACTGAAGCTTTCTTT.

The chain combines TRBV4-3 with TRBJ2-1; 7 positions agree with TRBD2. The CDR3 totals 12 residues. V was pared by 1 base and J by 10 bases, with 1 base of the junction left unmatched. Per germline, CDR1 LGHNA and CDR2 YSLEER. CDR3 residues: CASSQAGGEQFF. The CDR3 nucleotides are TGCGCCAGCAGCCAAGCGGGGGGAGAGCAGTTCTTC.

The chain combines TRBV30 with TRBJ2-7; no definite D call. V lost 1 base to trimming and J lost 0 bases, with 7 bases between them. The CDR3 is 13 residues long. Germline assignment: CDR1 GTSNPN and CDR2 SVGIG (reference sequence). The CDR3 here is CAWSASSSYEQYF. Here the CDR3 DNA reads TGTGCCTGGAGTGCTTCCAGCTCCTACGAGCAGTACTTC.

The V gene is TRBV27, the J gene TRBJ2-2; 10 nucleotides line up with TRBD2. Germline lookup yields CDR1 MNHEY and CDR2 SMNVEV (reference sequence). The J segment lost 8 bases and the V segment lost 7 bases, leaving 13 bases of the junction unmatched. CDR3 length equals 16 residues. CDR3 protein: CASTAGGPRFAGELFF. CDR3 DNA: TGTGCCAGCACAGCGGGGGGGCCGCGGTTTGCAGGGGAGCTGTTTTTT.

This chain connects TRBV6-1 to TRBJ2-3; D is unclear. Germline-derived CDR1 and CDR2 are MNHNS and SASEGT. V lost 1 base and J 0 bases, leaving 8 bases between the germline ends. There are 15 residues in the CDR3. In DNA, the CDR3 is TGTGCCAGCAGTGAAGATTGGGCAAGCACAGATACGCAGTATTTT. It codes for CASSEDWASTDTQYF.

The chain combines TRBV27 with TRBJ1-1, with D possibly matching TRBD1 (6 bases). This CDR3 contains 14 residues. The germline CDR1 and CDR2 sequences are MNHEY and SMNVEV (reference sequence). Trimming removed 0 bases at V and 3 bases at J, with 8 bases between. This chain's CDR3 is CASSLSDSYTEAFF. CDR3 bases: TGTGCCAGCAGTTTATCGGACAGCTACACTGAAGCTTTCTTT.

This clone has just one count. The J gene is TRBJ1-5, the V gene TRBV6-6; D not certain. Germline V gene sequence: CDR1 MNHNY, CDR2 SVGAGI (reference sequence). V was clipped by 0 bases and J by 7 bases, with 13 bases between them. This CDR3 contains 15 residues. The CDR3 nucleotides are TGTGCCAGCAGTTACTCTACGGGGATGGACCAGCCCCAGCATTTT. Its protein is CASSYSTGMDQPQHF.

CDR3 bases: TGTGCCAGCAGTTTTGCGGGGGCAGGAGAGACCCAGTACTTC. It is translated as CASSFAGAGETQYF. This sequence joins TRBV27 and TRBJ2-5; a possible D gene is TRBD2 (7 bases). The ends were cut back, 3 bases at V and 4 bases at J, with 12 bases in the middle. Germline lookup yields CDR1 MNHEY and CDR2 SMNVEV (reference sequence). This CDR3 contains 14 residues.

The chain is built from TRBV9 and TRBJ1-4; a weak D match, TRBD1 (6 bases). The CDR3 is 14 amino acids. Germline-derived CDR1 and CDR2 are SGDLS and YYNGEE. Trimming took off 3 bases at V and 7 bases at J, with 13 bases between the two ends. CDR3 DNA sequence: TGTGCCAGCAGCGACACAGGGTATGGTGAAAAACTGTTTTTT. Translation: CASSDTGYGEKLFF.

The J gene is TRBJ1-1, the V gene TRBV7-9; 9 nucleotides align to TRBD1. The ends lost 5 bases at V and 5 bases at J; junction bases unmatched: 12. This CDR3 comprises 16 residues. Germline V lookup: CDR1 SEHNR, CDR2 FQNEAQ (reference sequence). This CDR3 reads CASSHGLQGARTEAFF. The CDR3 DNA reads TGTGCCAGCAGCCATGGTTTACAGGGGGCGCGAACTGAAGCTTTCTTT.

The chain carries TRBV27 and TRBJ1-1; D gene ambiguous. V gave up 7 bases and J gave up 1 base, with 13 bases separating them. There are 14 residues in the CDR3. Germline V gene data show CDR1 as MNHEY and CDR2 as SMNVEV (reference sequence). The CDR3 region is CASTLGWGNTEAFF. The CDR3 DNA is TGTGCCAGCACCCTTGGGTGGGGGAACACTGAAGCTTTCTTT.